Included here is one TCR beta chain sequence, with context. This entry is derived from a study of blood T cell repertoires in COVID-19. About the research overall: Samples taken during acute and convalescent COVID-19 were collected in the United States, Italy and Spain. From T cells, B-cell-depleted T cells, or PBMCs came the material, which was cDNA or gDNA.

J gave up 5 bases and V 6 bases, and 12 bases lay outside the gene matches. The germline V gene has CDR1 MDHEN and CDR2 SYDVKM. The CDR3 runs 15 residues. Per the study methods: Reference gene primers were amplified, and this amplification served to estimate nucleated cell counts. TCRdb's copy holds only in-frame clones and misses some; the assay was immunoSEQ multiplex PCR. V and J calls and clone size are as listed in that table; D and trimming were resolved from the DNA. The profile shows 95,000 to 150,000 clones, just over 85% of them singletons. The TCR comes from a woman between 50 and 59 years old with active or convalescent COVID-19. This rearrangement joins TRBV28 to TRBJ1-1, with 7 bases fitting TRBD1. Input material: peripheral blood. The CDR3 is CASRSLGAGGTEAFF. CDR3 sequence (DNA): TGTGCCAGCAGATCCTTGGGGGCAGGGGGGACTGAAGCTTTCTTT.